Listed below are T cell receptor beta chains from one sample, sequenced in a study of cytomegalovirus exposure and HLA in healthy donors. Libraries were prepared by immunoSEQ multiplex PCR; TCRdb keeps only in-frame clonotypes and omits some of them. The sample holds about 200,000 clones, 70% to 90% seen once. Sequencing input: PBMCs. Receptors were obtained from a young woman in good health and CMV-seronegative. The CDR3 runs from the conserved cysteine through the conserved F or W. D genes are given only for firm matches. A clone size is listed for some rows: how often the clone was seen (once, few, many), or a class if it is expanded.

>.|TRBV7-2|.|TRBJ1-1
CASSLRGGEAFF
TGTGCCAGCAGCTTAAGGGGTGGCGAAGCTTTCTTT
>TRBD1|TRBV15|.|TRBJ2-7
CASDRDRDVVRAYEQYF
TGTGCCTCCGACCGGGACAGGGATGTAGTTCGAGCCTACGAGCAGTACTTC
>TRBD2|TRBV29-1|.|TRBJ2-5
CSAPGLGGETQYF
TGCAGCGCACCGGGACTAGGGGGAGAGACCCAGTACTTC
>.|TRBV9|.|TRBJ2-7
CASSPEPRLYEQYF
TGTGCCAGCAGTCCCGAGCCCAGGTTGTACGAGCAGTACTTC
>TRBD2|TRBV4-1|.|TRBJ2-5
CASSQAGTKLETQYF
TGCGCCAGCAGCCAAGCAGGGACTAAACTTGAGACCCAGTACTTC
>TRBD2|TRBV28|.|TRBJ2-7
CASSSLAGGPYEQYF
TGTGCCAGCAGTTCTCTTGCGGGAGGGCCCTACGAGCAGTACTTC
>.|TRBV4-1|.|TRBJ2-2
CASSQEASGSGTGELFF
TGCGCCAGCAGCCAAGAGGCGAGCGGTTCAGGAACCGGGGAGCTGTTTTTT
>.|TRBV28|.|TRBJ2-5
CASSEKFGQSETQYF
TGTGCCAGCAGTGAAAAATTCGGACAGTCAGAGACCCAGTACTTC
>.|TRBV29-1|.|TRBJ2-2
CSAESGGELFF
TGCAGCGCTGAGTCGGGCGGGGAGCTGTTTTTT
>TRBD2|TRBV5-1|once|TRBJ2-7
CASSYSAGGSYEQYF
TGCGCCAGCAGCTACTCAGCGGGAGGGTCCTACGAGCAGTACTTC
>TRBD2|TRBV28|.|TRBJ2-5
CASSLSLAGLSGLTQYF
TGTGCCAGCAGTTTATCACTAGCGGGGCTATCCGGTTTGACCCAGTACTTC
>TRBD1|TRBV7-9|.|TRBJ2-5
CASTGEETQYF
TGTGCCAGTACAGGGGAAGAGACCCAGTACTTC
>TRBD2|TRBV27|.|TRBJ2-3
CASRLSGADTQYF
TGTGCCAGCAGGCTTAGCGGGGCAGATACGCAGTATTTT
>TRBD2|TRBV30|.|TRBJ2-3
CAWSSSGTRFVHTQYF
TGTGCCTGGAGTTCGTCCGGGACTAGGTTTGTGCATACGCAGTATTTT
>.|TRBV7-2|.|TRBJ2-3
CASSTTWGDTQYF
TGTGCCAGCAGCACGACCTGGGGCGATACGCAGTATTTT
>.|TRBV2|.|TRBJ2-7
CASSLRVNYEQYF
TGTGCCAGCAGTCTCAGGGTAAACTACGAGCAGTACTTC
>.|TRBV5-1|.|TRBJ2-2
CASSLTGRGTGELFF
TGCGCCAGCAGCTTGACAGGGAGAGGAACCGGGGAGCTGTTTTTT
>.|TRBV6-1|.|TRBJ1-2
CASSYRDNPYGYTF
TGTGCCAGCAGCTACCGGGACAACCCCTATGGCTACACCTTC
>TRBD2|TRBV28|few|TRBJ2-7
CASASGGGSPSEQYF
TGTGCCAGCGCTTCCGGGGGAGGGTCCCCCTCCGAGCAGTACTTC
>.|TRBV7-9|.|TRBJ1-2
CASSLAAGSGFPYTF
TGTGCCAGCAGCTTAGCGGCAGGGTCTGGGTTTCCATACACCTTC
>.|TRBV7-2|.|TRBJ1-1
CASSLVSGNTEAFF
TGTGCCAGCAGCTTAGTTTCCGGGAACACTGAAGCTTTCTTT
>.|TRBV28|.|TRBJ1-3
CASSWADSGNTIYF
TGTGCCAGCAGTTGGGCAGACTCTGGAAACACCATATATTTT
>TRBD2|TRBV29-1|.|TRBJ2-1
CSVEVSGLANYNEQFF
TGCAGCGTTGAGGTGTCAGGACTAGCGAACTACAATGAGCAGTTCTTC
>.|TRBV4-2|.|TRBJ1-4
CASSPTVSATNEKLFF
TGTGCCAGCAGCCCCACGGTTAGTGCAACTAATGAAAAACTGTTTTTT
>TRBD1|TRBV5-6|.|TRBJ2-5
CASRRQGETQYF
TGTGCCAGCAGGAGACAGGGGGAGACCCAGTACTTC
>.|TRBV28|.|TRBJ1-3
CASTSGGESIYF
TGTGCCAGCACCTCTGGGGGCGAGTCCATATATTTT
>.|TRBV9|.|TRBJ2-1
CASSVVAGEQFF
TGTGCCAGCAGCGTAGTGGCTGGTGAGCAGTTCTTC
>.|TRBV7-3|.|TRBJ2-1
CASSLSVINEQFF
TGTGCCAGCAGCTTAAGCGTGATCAATGAGCAGTTCTTC
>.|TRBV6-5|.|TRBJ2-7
CASSTSGALYEQYF
TGTGCCAGCAGTACAAGCGGAGCCCTCTACGAGCAGTACTTC
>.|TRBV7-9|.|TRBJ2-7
CASSLEGARGQYF
TGTGCCAGCAGCTTAGAAGGCGCGCGAGGGCAGTACTTC
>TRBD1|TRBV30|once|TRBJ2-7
CAWSVLGTGLNEQYF
TGTGCCTGGAGTGTACTCGGGACAGGGCTCAACGAGCAGTACTTC
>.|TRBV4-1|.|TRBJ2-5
CASSLGVRQETQYF
TGCGCCAGCTCCCTCGGGGTCCGCCAAGAGACCCAGTACTTC
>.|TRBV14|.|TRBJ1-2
CASSRRKGQGSYTF
TGTGCCAGCAGCCGCCGGAAAGGGCAGGGAAGCTACACCTTC
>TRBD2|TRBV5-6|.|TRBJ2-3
CASSNSGRDPTDTQYF
TGTGCCAGCAGCAATAGCGGGAGGGACCCGACAGATACGCAGTATTTT
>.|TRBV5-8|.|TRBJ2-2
CASSPTSNTGELFF
TGTGCCAGCAGCCCTACGTCGAACACCGGGGAGCTGTTTTTT
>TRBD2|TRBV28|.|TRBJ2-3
CASSGWLAGTDTQYF
TGTGCCAGCAGTGGTTGGCTAGCGGGTACAGATACGCAGTATTTT